This T cell receptor beta chain was captured in a study of CXCR3-negative and CXCR3-positive naive CD8 T cells. The CDR3 is 16 amino acids. Germline loops: CDR1 MNHEY, CDR2 SVGEGT. Within the CD8+ T cell compartment, naive cells were CD45RO-CCR7+CD27+CD95-. Researchers prepared the TRB cDNA libraries using 5' RACE with UMI labels. TCRdb re-analyzed the 5' RACE reads; it lists each CDR3 protein once, without DNA. This sample's table reports around 92,000 distinct CDR3 sequences. Worth noting for this clonotype: The antigen is unknown.

Study-level results: Comparably high diversity was seen in both naive subsets, and much lower diversity in memory CD8+ cells.

The rearrangement links TRBV6-2 or TRBV6-3 to TRBJ2-1; without DNA, the TCRdb call of TRBD2 cannot be checked. The sequence came from a human donor in good health. Some clones in this sample may be carry-over from other donors' samples. The source material was naive CXCR3- CD8+ T cells from blood. Subset noted: CD45RO-CCR7+CD27+CD95- naive CD8+ T cells lacking CXCR3 (TNR3-). The CDR3 reads CASSPGLAGRYNEQFF.